This TCR beta chain was obtained from a study of OX40 agonist ivuxolimab in advanced cancers. On the study more broadly: While on treatment, patients had intravenous ivuxolimab at 0.01 to 10 mg/kg every 2 weeks.

Sequenced by immunoSEQ multiplex PCR; TCRdb stores in-frame clones only, minus some. The table has tens of thousands of clones, around 90% seen once; the top ten hold roughly 0.5%. Autoimmune disease history or systemic immunosuppression led to patient exclusion. Blood was sampled at baseline, cycle 4 day 1, and cycle 7 day 1. Material: CD4+ or CD8+ T cells sorted from blood, obtained in a trial of the OX40 agonist ivuxolimab. This sequence originates from an adult with an advanced solid tumor such as melanoma, head and neck, liver or kidney cancer.

The CDR3 reads CASSIRRSDTGELFF. CDR3 nucleotides: TGTGCCAGTAGTATCCGGAGGTCGGACACCGGGGAGCTGTTTTTT. The V and J genes are TRBV19 and TRBJ2-2; D is perhaps TRBD2 (5 bases). V gave up 3 bases and J gave up 3 bases, with 11 bases separating them. The germline gives CDR1 LNHDA, CDR2 SQIVND (reference sequence). The length of the CDR3 is 15 residues.